This T cell receptor beta chain was profiled in a study of cytomegalovirus exposure and HLA in healthy donors. Broader study findings: Fewer N-insertions (relative to the approximately 670-donor mean) were reportedly seen in an Asian-associated ancestry cluster in a later analysis.

The PCR was carried out with 60 Vbeta primers and 13 Jbeta primers. The protocol was immunoSEQ multiplex PCR, while the TCRdb copy is restricted to in-frame clones and leaves out a portion. The sample lists 81,000 or so clones; just under 75% were seen once. Remarks on this clone: Antigen specificity is unknown.

CDR3 length: 15 residues. The V gene's germline CDR1 is MNHEY and CDR2 SMNVEV (reference sequence). Trimming cost V 6 bases and J 5 bases; bases outside gene matches: 4. V and J are TRBV27 and TRBJ2-2, with 12 bases lining up with TRBD2. The sequenced material came from PBMCs. The sequence derives from a man in his fifties or sixties in good health and CMV-seronegative. The chain's CDR3 is CASSPGLAGTGELFF. CDR3 in DNA: TGTGCCAGCAGCCCCGGACTAGCGGGGACCGGGGAGCTGTTTTTT.